Below, 29 T cell receptor beta chains from the same sample are listed, as sequenced in a study of vaccination and CD4 T cells after COVID-19. Cultured CD4+ T-cell DNA underwent Oncomine TCR Beta short-read sequencing. TCRdb re-analysed the PCR reads in MiXCR, keeping a single row per CDR3 protein. The sample yields roughly 940 distinct CDR3 sequences, approximately 15% seen once. As for treatment: roughly ten-day PBMC culture with coronavirus spike peptide pools or control peptides (ViraFEST assay). CD4+ T cells of the unexposed donor were collected before the COVID-19 pandemic (2011-2018). Antigens for these TCRs are unknown. Sequences were obtained from CD4+ T cells from blood, cultured in vitro. The receptors shown here come from a human donor in good health.

The chain joins TRBV20-1 to TRBJ2-1; tentative D call: TRBD2 (5 bases). The CDR3 consists of 15 residues. Trimming took 3 bases from V and 0 from J, leaving 12 bases between them. Germline CDR1 and CDR2: DFQATT and SNEGSKA (reference sequence). CDR3 amino acids: CSASRSAGSYNEQFF. As DNA, the CDR3 is TGCAGTGCTAGTCGAAGTGCGGGCTCCTACAATGAGCAGTTCTTC.

This clonotype rates as medium-sized. The rearrangement uses TRBV2 and TRBJ1-5; 7 bases fit TRBD1. Per the germline V gene, CDR1 is SNHLY and CDR2 is FYNNEI. The CDR3 contains 14 residues. V was clipped by 8 bases and J by 6 bases; unmatched bases: 10. The CDR3 coding sequence is TGTGCCAGCTCAGACAGGGTTCGTGGTCAGCCCCAGCATTTT. Protein sequence: CASSDRVRGQPQHF.

The chain couples TRBV5-1 to TRBJ2-1, with D unclear. The CDR3 extends over 15 amino acids. CDR1 and CDR2 from the germline V gene are SGHRS and YFSETQ. Trimming took 4 bases from V and 0 from J, leaving 11 bases between them. CDR3 residues: CASSLGGSSYNEQFF. As DNA, the CDR3 is TGCGCCAGCAGCCTTGGTGGTAGCTCCTACAATGAGCAGTTCTTC.

This clonotype qualifies as large. The V and J genes are TRBV24-1 and TRBJ1-1; perhaps TRBD1 as D (5 bases). Trimming took 2 bases from V and 2 from J, leaving 11 bases between them. Germline lookup yields CDR1 KGHDR and CDR2 SFDVKD. This CDR3 spans 15 amino acids. CDR3 nucleotide sequence: TGTGCCACCAGTGATTCGGGGGGGGGAAACACTGAAGCTTTCTTT. It translates to CATSDSGGGNTEAFF.

The sample holds a few counts of this clonotype. V is TRBV28 and J is TRBJ1-1; TRBD1 matches at 11 bases. This CDR3 has 14 amino acids. Germline CDR1 MDHEN, CDR2 SYDVKM. Trimming removed 3 bases from V and 11 bases from J; junction bases left unmatched: 8. CDR3 DNA sequence: TGTGCCAGCAGTTTTCCCGGGACAGGGGGATCGGCTTTCTTT. Amino acids: CASSFPGTGGSAFF.

By frequency in the sample, this clonotype is large (0.1 to 1%). This rearrangement joins TRBV6-1 to TRBJ2-5; the match to TRBD2 covers 8 bases. This CDR3 region has 15 residues. V was pared by 4 bases and J by 4 bases, with 8 bases of the junction left unmatched. Germline V CDR1 and CDR2: MNHNS, SASEGT. CDR3 DNA: TGTGCCAGCAGTGCCTCGGGAGGGCCGGGAGAGACCCAGTACTTC. Its translation: CASSASGGPGETQYF.

This chain connects TRBV12-3 or TRBV12-4 to TRBJ2-3; TRBD1 matches 7 bases. This CDR3 has 16 amino acids. With V trimmed by 6 bases and J by 1 base, 10 bases remained unmatched. CDR3 nucleotide sequence: TGTGCCAGCAGGCCCGTTACAGGGGTAGGCACAGATACGCAGTATTTT. This encodes CASRPVTGVGTDTQYF.

In its sample, this clonotype ranks as hyperexpanded. The chain uses TRBV28 and TRBJ1-5; 8 bases line up with TRBD1. Germline CDR1 reads MDHEN; CDR2 reads SYDVKM. The CDR3 is 12 amino acids. Here the CDR3 reads CAGQGAGQPQHF. The CDR3 nucleotides read TGTGCTGGGCAGGGGGCTGGTCAGCCCCAGCATTTT.

V usage is TRBV28 and J usage is TRBJ2-3; 8 bases are a match to TRBD2. The CDR3 sequence is 17 residues long. The J segment lost 6 bases and the V segment lost 5 bases, leaving 16 bases of the junction unmatched. Germline loops: CDR1 MDHEN, CDR2 SYDVKM. The CDR3 DNA reads TGTGCCAGCAGTACCCCGGGGGGGGCAAGAGATCGTGATACGCAGTATTTT. Its protein is CASSTPGGARDRDTQYF.

The chain employs TRBV6-1 and TRBJ2-7; D is possibly TRBD2 (7 bases). V lost 6 bases and J lost 10, with 22 bases in between. The length of the CDR3 is 14 residues. Germline CDR1 and CDR2: MNHNS and SASEGT. The CDR3 here is CASRPGGPSTYQYF. DNA for the CDR3: TGTGCCAGCAGGCCCGGGGGGCCGAGTACGTATCAGTACTTC.

The chain links TRBV5-4 to TRBJ2-5; D might be TRBD1 or TRBD2, each matching 6 bases. The CDR3 has 16 residues. Germline values: CDR1 SGHNT, CDR2 YYREEE (reference sequence). Deletions cut 0 bases from V and 8 bases from J, with 20 bases between. The CDR3 spells CASSLVGRGQRGTQYF. CDR3 nucleotides: TGTGCCAGCAGCTTGGTCGGACGGGGGCAGAGGGGAACCCAGTACTTC.

This clonotype was seen more than once but under ten times. This chain links TRBV7-2 with TRBJ1-5; D might be TRBD1 (5 bases). The CDR3 loop spans 13 amino acids. The germline gives CDR1 SGHTA, CDR2 FQGNSA. Trimming left V 4 bases short and J 5 bases short, with 9 bases between. This CDR3 reads CASSYGGDQPQHF. CDR3 sequence (DNA): TGTGCCAGCAGCTATGGAGGGGATCAGCCCCAGCATTTT.

By proportion, this clonotype is medium-sized (0.01 to 0.1%). The chain is built from TRBV7-9 and TRBJ2-5; no reliable D call. The CDR3 is made up of 17 amino acids. Germline V CDR1 and CDR2: SEHNR, FQNEAQ (reference sequence). V dropped 6 bases and J dropped 5 bases, with 25 bases sitting between them. The CDR3 protein is CASSLDVGVWSPETQYF. For the CDR3, the DNA is TGTGCCAGCAGTCTCGATGTTGGGGTATGGAGCCCGGAGACCCAGTACTTC.

This chain links TRBV5-1 with TRBJ2-3, with TRBD2 matching over 12 bases. Per germline, CDR1 SGHRS and CDR2 YFSETQ. The CDR3 consists of 19 residues. V shed 0 bases, J shed 6 bases, and the junction held 14 bases outside the gene matches. Written as DNA, the CDR3 is TGCGCCAGCAGCTTGGGACTAGCGGGAGCTGCCGGATCGTCGGATACGCAGTATTTT. It codes for CASSLGLAGAAGSSDTQYF. Full variable domain (outside the CDR3, taken from reference TRBV5-1 and TRBJ2-3): KAGVTQTPRYLIKTRGQQVTLSCSPISGHRSVSWYQQTPGQGLQFLFEYFSETQRNKGNFPGRFSGRQFSNSRSEMNVSTLELGDSALYLCASSLGLAGAAGSSDTQYFGPGTRLTVL.

In its sample, this clonotype was seen a few times. This chain joins TRBV18 and TRBJ2-7; TRBD1 agrees at 8 bases. Germline lookup yields CDR1 KGHSH and CDR2 LQKENI. The CDR3 consists of 14 residues. The junction had 7 bases not matched to a gene; V was cut back by 3 bases and J by 6 bases. In DNA form, the CDR3 reads TGTGCCAGCTCACCTTACGGACAGGGCGCCGAGCAGTACTTC. Protein sequence: CASSPYGQGAEQYF.

Turning to this clonotype: A single base separates this from a much larger clone, so it may be a read error. The CDR3 carries no conserved terminal phenylalanine or tryptophan, so it likely arises from a read error. This sequence joins TRBV10-3 and TRBJ1-2; D not resolved. V was pared by 2 bases and J by 4 bases, with 2 bases between. The CDR3 consists of 11 residues. Germline V gives CDR1 ENHRY, CDR2 SYGVKD. The DNA of the CDR3 is TGTGCCATCAGTGAGAGCTATGGCTACACCCTC. It specifies CAISESYGYTL.

Sample share makes this clonotype medium-sized (0.01 to 0.1%). The chain carries TRBV20-1 and TRBJ1-6; possibly TRBD1 for D (5 bases). CDR1 DFQATT and CDR2 SNEGSKA come from the germline V gene (reference sequence). V was cut by 0 bases and J by 6 bases, with 12 bases left in between. This CDR3 has 15 residues. CDR3 in amino acids: CSARDRGSPNSPLHF. CDR3 nucleotide sequence: TGCAGTGCTAGAGATAGGGGTTCGCCTAATTCACCCCTCCACTTT.

V gene TRBV30 combines with J gene TRBJ2-5; D remains ambiguous. The CDR3 totals 13 residues. The germline V gene has CDR1 GTSNPN and CDR2 SVGIG (reference sequence). Trimming left V 2 bases short and J 7 bases short, with 14 bases between. This chain's CDR3 is CAWSHSDRRTQYF. The CDR3 nucleotides read TGTGCCTGGAGTCACTCAGATAGAAGGACCCAGTACTTC. Filled out from reference TRBV30 and TRBJ2-5, the complete variable domain reads SQTIHQWPATLVQPVGSPLSLECTVEGTSNPNLYWYRQAAGRGLQLLFYSVGIGQISSEVPQNLSASRPQDRQFILSSKKLLLSDSGFYLCAWSHSDRRTQYFGPGTRLLVL.

The rearrangement links TRBV28 to TRBJ1-2; 7 bases line up with TRBD1. The J segment lost 6 bases and the V segment lost 6 bases, leaving 7 bases of the junction unmatched. The CDR3 runs to 13 residues. CDR1 and CDR2 from the germline V gene are MDHEN and SYDVKM. CDR3 DNA: TGTGCCAGCAGCCGGGACAGCCCCGATGGCTACACCTTC. Its protein is CASSRDSPDGYTF.

The table lists this clonotype with a few counts. V is TRBV12-5 and J is TRBJ1-1; the D gene is possibly TRBD1 (6 bases). CDR1 and CDR2 (germline): LGHNT, FRNRAP. V dropped 2 bases and J dropped 5 bases, with 9 bases sitting between them. The CDR3 runs to 13 residues. The CDR3 coding sequence is TGTGCTAGTGGTTTGACTAGGGGGACTGAAGCTTTCTTT. It specifies CASGLTRGTEAFF.

V usage is TRBV5-1 and J usage is TRBJ2-3; 13 bases line up with TRBD2. Germline CDR1 is SGHRS and CDR2 is YFSETQ. The CDR3 consists of 15 residues. With 5 bases clipped from V and 7 bases from J, the junction kept 7 bases outside the gene matches. The CDR3 region is CASRFGLAGENTQYF. The CDR3 DNA follows: TGCGCCAGCAGATTCGGACTAGCGGGGGAAAATACGCAGTATTTT. Full variable domain (remainder filled in from reference TRBV5-1 and TRBJ2-3): KAGVTQTPRYLIKTRGQQVTLSCSPISGHRSVSWYQQTPGQGLQFLFEYFSETQRNKGNFPGRFSGRQFSNSRSEMNVSTLELGDSALYLCASRFGLAGENTQYFGPGTRLTVL.

This clonotype is classed as large. This chain links TRBV2 with TRBJ2-1; no reliable D call. The germline CDR1 and CDR2 sequences are SNHLY and FYNNEI. The V end lost 7 bases, the J end lost 3 bases, and 13 bases lay between the germline ends. The CDR3 totals 14 residues. CDR3 DNA sequence: TGTGCCAGCAACCCGGGCGGTCACTACAATGAGCAGTTCTTC. The encoded protein is CASNPGGHYNEQFF.

This clonotype is medium-sized within its sample. The DNA for the CDR3 is TGTGCCAGCAGCTCCGGACTAGCGGGGGGGCTCGATACGCAGTATTTT. It yields the protein CASSSGLAGGLDTQYF. The gene calls are TRBV7-3 and TRBJ2-3, with 15 bases identical to TRBD2. CDR3 length: 16 amino acids. After removal of 4 bases from V and 6 bases from J, the junction contained 5 bases not matched to a gene. Germline CDR1 and CDR2: SGHTA and FQGTGA.

The chain links TRBV5-4 to TRBJ2-1; D remains ambiguous. V lost 4 bases and J 4 bases, leaving 12 bases between the germline ends. In germline, CDR1 is SGHNT, CDR2 YYREEE (reference sequence). CDR3 length equals 14 residues. In nucleotides, the CDR3 is TGTGCCAGCAGCCCCAGACAAGGGTACAATGAGCAGTTCTTC. Translation: CASSPRQGYNEQFF.

The rearrangement joins TRBV5-4 to TRBJ2-7; no clear D gene. Germline loops: CDR1 SGHNT, CDR2 YYREEE (reference sequence). The ends were cut back, 1 base at V and 5 bases at J, with 10 bases in the middle. The CDR3 covers 13 residues. The CDR3 DNA sequence: TGTGCCAGCAGCTTGTACCAGACCAACGAGCAGTACTTC. Residues: CASSLYQTNEQYF.

This clonotype is labeled as medium-sized (0.01 to 0.1%). This CDR3 reads CASSFEPGRGPTGELFF. Written as DNA, the CDR3 is TGTGCCAGCAGCTTCGAGCCGGGTAGGGGCCCCACCGGGGAGCTGTTTTTT. The chain recombines TRBV7-9 with TRBJ2-2, with D perhaps matching TRBD1 (5 bases). The CDR3 extends over 17 amino acids. Trimming shortened V by 3 bases and J by 4 bases, and 18 bases separated the two germline ends. Germline V lookup: CDR1 SEHNR, CDR2 FQNEAQ (reference sequence).

The chain joins TRBV9 to TRBJ2-7; D may be TRBD2 (6 bases). The V end lost 7 bases, the J end lost 2 bases, and 13 bases lay between the germline ends. This CDR3 comprises 13 residues. Germline V CDR1 and CDR2: SGDLS, YYNGEE. The CDR3 is CASAREVPYEQYF. DNA of the CDR3: TGTGCCAGCGCGAGGGAGGTTCCCTACGAGCAGTACTTC.

By share, this clonotype counts as medium-sized (0.01 to 0.1%). The chain links TRBV6-1 to TRBJ2-3; D perhaps matches TRBD2 (6 bases). Germline lookup yields CDR1 MNHNS and CDR2 SASEGT. The V gene lost 3 bases and the J gene lost 5 bases, with 12 bases spanning the gap. CDR3 length: 14 residues. CDR3 amino acids: CASSEAGRGDTQYF. CDR3 DNA sequence: TGTGCCAGCAGTGAGGCGGGGCGTGGAGATACGCAGTATTTT.

This clonotype was recorded a few times. The chain is built from TRBV5-4 and TRBJ2-7; TRBD1 might be the D (6 bases). Per germline, CDR1 SGHNT and CDR2 YYREEE (reference sequence). This CDR3 has 13 residues. The germline V and J ends were trimmed by 2 bases and 2 bases, with 8 bases remaining between them. The CDR3, as DNA: TGTGCCAGCAGCTTTGGGACAACCTACGAGCAGTACTTC. As protein: CASSFGTTYEQYF.